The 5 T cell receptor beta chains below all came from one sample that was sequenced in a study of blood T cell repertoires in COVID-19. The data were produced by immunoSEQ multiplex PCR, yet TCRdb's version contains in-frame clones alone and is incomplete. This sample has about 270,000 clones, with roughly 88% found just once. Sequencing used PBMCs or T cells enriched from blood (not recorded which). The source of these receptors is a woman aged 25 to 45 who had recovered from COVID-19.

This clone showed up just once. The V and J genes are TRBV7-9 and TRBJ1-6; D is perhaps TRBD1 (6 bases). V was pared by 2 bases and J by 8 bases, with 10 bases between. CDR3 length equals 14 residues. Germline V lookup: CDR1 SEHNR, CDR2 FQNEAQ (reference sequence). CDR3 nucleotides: TGTGCCAGCAGCTTAAAGCCAGGGGATTCACCCCTCCACTTT. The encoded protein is CASSLKPGDSPLHF.

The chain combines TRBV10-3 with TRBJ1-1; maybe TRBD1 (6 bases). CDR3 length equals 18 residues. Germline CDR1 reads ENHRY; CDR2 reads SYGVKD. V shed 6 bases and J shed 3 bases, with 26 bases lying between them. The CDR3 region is CAIRDPVFDRLGDTEAFF. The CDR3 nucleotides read TGTGCCATCAGAGATCCCGTCTTCGACAGGCTGGGGGACACTGAAGCTTTCTTT.

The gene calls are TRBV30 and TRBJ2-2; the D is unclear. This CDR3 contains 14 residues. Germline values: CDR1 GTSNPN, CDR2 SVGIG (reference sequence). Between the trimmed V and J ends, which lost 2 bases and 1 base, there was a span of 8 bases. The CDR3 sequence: CAWSILGNTGELFF. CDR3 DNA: TGTGCCTGGAGTATTCTAGGGAACACCGGGGAGCTGTTTTTT.

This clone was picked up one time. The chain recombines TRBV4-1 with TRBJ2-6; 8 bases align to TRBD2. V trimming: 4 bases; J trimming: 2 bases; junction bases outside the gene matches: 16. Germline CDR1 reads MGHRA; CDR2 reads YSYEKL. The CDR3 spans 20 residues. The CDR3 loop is CASSPSGISGSGAGANVLTF. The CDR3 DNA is TGCGCCAGCAGCCCGTCTGGGATAAGCGGGAGCGGGGCTGGGGCCAACGTCCTGACTTTC.

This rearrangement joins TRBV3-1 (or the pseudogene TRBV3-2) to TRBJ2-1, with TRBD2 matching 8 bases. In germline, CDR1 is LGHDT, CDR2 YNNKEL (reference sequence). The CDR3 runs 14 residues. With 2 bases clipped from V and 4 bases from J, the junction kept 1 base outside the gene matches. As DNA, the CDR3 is TGTGCCAGCAGCCAACTAGCGGGTTACAATGAGCAGTTCTTC. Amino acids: CASSQLAGYNEQFF.